This TCR beta chain was identified in a study of quantifying T cell responses using KT2 cells. Whole-study context: cDNA was made from DNase-treated RNA using alpha and beta constant primers. General observations from the study: At about one KT2 cell per 100,000 PBMC, KT2 sequences were still detected.

KT2, a clone with a known TCR, was spiked into unfractionated PBMC. V dropped 5 bases and J dropped 3 bases, with 5 bases sitting between them. The CDR3 sequence is 12 residues long. This clonotype was seen only a few times. Antigen unknown. Each cDNA got a UMI-containing oligo ligated at its 3' end. The first PCR ran 4 to 5 cycles with an equimolar RC1.1 and RC1.2 beta primer mix. From the second PCR onward, TCR alpha and beta chains were processed separately. MiXCR, run by TCRdb on the UMI-ligation and nested PCR reads, gives a single entry per CDR3 protein. Among around 30,000 distinct CDR3 sequences listed, 9% to 12% were seen once.

What was sequenced was PBMCs spiked with cells of the T cell clone KT2. V gene TRBV12-3 or TRBV12-4 combines with J gene TRBJ1-5; no reliable D call. This sequence was found in a human donor. CDR3 sequence: CASSRLNQPQHF. As DNA, the CDR3 is TGTGCCAGCAGTAGACTCAATCAGCCCCAGCATTTT.